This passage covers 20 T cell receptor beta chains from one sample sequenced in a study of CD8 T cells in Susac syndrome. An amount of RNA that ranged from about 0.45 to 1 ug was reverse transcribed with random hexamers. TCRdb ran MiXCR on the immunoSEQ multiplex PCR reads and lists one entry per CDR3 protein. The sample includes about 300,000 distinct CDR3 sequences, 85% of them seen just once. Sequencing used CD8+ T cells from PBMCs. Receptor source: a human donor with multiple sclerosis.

This CDR3 is CSVEGPGRGSYEQYF. The CDR3 DNA sequence: TGCAGCGTTGAAGGGCCGGGACGGGGCTCCTACGAGCAGTACTTC. The chain carries TRBV29-1 and TRBJ2-7, with D perhaps matching TRBD1 or TRBD2 (5 bases each). The CDR3 length is 15 residues. Germline lookup yields CDR1 SQVTM and CDR2 ANQGSEA. V lost 1 base and J 0 bases, leaving 13 bases between the germline ends.

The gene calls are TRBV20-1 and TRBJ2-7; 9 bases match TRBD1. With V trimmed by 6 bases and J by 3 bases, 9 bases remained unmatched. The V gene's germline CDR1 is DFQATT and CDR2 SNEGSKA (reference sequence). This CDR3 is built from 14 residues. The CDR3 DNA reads TGCAGTGCCCTTCCCGGGACAGGGAGCTACGAGCAGTACTTC. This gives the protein CSALPGTGSYEQYF.

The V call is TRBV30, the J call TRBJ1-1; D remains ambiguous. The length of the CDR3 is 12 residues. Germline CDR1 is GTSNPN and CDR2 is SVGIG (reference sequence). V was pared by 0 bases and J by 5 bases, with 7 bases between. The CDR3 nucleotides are TGTGCCTGGAGTGTACTGGGGACTGAAGCTTTCTTT. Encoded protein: CAWSVLGTEAFF.

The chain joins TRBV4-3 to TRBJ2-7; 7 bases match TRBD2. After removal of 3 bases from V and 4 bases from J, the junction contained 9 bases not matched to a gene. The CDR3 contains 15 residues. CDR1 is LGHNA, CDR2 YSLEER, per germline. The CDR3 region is CASSQLLAAEYEQYF. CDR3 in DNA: TGCGCCAGCAGCCAGCTCCTAGCGGCGGAATACGAGCAGTACTTC.

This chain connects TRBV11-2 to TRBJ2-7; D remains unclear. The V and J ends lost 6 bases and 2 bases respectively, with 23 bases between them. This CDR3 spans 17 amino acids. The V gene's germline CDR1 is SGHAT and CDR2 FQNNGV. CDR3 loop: CASRHSPGTFITYEQYF. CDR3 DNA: TGTGCCAGCAGACATTCCCCGGGCACATTTATTACCTACGAGCAGTACTTC.

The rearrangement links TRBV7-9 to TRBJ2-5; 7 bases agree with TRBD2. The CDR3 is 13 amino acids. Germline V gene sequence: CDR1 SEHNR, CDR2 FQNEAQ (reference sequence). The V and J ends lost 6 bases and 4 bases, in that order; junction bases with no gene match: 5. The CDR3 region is CASRGGTPETQYF. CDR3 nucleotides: TGTGCCAGCAGGGGGGGGACCCCAGAGACCCAGTACTTC. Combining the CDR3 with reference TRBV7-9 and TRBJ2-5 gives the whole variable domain DTGVSQNPRHKITKRGQNVTFRCDPISEHNRLYWYRQTLGQGPEFLTYFQNEAQLEKSRLLSDRFSAERPKGSFSTLEIQRTEQGDSAMYLCASRGGTPETQYFGPGTRLLVL.

This chain's CDR3 is CASSEGTDRGVWGNEQFF. The CDR3 nucleotides are TGCGCCAGCAGTGAGGGGACCGACAGGGGGGTGTGGGGAAATGAGCAGTTCTTC. The rearrangement uses TRBV10-2 and TRBJ2-1, with 9 positions matching TRBD1. Germline loops: CDR1 WSHSY, CDR2 SAAADI. The CDR3 extends over 18 amino acids. J was trimmed by 7 bases and V by 2 bases; bases with no gene match: 15.

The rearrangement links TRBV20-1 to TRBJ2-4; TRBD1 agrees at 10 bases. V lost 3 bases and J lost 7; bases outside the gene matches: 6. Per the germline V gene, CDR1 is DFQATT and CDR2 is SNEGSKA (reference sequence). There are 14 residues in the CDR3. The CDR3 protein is CSASGGQGGNIQYF. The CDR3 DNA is TGCAGTGCTAGTGGTGGACAGGGGGGTAACATTCAGTACTTC.

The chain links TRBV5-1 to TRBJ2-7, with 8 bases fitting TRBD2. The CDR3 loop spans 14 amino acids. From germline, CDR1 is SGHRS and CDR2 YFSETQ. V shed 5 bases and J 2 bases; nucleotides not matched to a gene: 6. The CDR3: CASRPSGSAYEQYF. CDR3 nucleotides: TGCGCCAGCAGACCGAGCGGGAGCGCCTACGAGCAGTACTTC.

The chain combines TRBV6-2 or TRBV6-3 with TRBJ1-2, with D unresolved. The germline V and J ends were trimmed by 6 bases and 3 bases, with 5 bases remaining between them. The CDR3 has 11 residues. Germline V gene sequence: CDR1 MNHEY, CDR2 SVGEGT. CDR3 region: CASSKDYGYTF. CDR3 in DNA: TGTGCCAGCAGCAAAGACTATGGCTACACCTTC.

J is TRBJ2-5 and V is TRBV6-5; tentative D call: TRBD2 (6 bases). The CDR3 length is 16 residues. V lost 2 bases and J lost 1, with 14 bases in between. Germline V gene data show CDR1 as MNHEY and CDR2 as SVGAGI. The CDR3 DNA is TGTGCCAGCAGTTACCCGGAAAAGGAGGGCCAAGAGACCCAGTACTTC. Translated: CASSYPEKEGQETQYF.

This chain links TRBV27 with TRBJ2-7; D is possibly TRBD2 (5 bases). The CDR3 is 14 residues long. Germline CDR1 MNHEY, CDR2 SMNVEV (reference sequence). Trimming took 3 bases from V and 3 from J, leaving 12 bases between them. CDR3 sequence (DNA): TGTGCCAGCAGTTTCCCCGGACTCGGCTACGAGCAGTACTTC. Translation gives CASSFPGLGYEQYF.

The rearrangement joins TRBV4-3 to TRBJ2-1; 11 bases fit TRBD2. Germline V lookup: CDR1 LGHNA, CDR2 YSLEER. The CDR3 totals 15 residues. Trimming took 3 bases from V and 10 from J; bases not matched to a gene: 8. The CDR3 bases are TGCGCCAGCAGCCAGACTAGCGGGGTAGACTACGAGCAGTTCTTC. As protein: CASSQTSGVDYEQFF.

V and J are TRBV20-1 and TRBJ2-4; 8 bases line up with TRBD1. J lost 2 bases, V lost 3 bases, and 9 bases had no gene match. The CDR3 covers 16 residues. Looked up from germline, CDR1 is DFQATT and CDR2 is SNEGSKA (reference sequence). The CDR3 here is CSASEGQGNSKNIQYF. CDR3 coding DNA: TGCAGTGCTAGTGAAGGACAGGGCAATTCCAAAAACATTCAGTACTTC.

As DNA, the CDR3 is TGTGCCTGGAGTGATGGGGGGGACACTGAAGCTTTCTTT. Translating it yields CAWSDGGDTEAFF. This chain uses TRBV30 with TRBJ1-1, with D tentatively TRBD1 (5 bases). Trimming left V 1 base short and J 3 bases short, with 9 bases between. The CDR3 extends over 13 amino acids. The germline gives CDR1 GTSNPN, CDR2 SVGIG (reference sequence).

CDR3 nucleotide sequence: TGTGCCAGCAGCTTAGCGACGGGACTCGTCTACGAGCAGTACTTC. Translating gives CASSLATGLVYEQYF. This sequence joins TRBV7-9 and TRBJ2-7, with D perhaps matching TRBD2 (6 bases). Per the germline V gene, CDR1 is SEHNR and CDR2 is FQNEAQ (reference sequence). V lost 0 bases, J lost 3 bases, and 12 bases lay in between. The CDR3 has 15 amino acids.

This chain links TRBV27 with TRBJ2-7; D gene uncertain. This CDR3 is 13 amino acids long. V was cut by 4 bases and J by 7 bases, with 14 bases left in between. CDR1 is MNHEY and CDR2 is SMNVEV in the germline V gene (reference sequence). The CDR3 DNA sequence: TGTGCCAGCAGTTCAACTGGACCCCGGGAGCAGTACTTC. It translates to CASSSTGPREQYF.

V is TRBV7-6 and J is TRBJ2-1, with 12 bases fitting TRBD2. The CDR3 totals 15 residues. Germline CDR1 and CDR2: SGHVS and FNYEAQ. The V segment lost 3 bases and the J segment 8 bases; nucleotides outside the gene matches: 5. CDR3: CASSLLAGGPDEQFF. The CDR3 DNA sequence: TGTGCCAGCAGCTTGCTAGCGGGAGGGCCTGATGAGCAGTTCTTC.

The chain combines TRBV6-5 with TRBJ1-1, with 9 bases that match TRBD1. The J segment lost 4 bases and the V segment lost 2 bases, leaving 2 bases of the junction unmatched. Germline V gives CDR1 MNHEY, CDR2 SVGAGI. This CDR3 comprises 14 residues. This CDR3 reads CASSYTDRGTEAFF. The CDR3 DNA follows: TGTGCCAGCAGTTACACGGACAGGGGCACTGAAGCTTTCTTT.

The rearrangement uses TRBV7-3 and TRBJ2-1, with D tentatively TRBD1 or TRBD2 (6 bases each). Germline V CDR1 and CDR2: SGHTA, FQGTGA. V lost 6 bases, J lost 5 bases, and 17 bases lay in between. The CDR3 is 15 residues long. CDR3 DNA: TGTGCCAGCAGGTCGGGGGCAGGTTGGGACAATGAGCAGTTCTTC. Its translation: CASRSGAGWDNEQFF.